Below, 30 T cell receptor beta chains from the same sample are listed, as sequenced in a study of T cells after yellow fever vaccination. Via MiXCR, TCRdb re-called the 5' RACE reads, giving one row per CDR3 protein. Of roughly 500,000 distinct CDR3 sequences listed, roughly a fifth are singletons. The sequenced sample was PBMCs, obtained 15 days after the yellow fever booster vaccination. These receptors were collected from a man aged 30 to 45 who received the YFV17D yellow fever vaccine.

The chain has TRBV6-1 and TRBJ2-3, with TRBD1 identical over 8 bases. This CDR3 is 16 amino acids long. The V gene end was trimmed by 10 bases and the J gene end by 2 bases; junction bases not matched to a gene: 14. The germline CDR1 and CDR2 sequences are MNHNS and SASEGT. CDR3 nucleotides: TGTGCCACCGGGCGCAACAGGGGGACACACACAGATACGCAGTATTTT. Translating gives CATGRNRGTHTDTQYF.

The chain has TRBV5-1 and TRBJ2-5; D is uncertain. Germline V gene lookup returns CDR1 SGHRS and CDR2 YFSETQ. V was trimmed by 1 base and J by 2 bases, leaving 6 bases between them. This CDR3 comprises 13 residues. CDR3 in DNA: TGCGCCAGCAGCTTGATGCTTCAAGAGACCCAGTACTTC. It specifies CASSLMLQETQYF.

The V and J genes are TRBV29-1 and TRBJ2-1; either TRBD1 or TRBD2 may fit D (5 bases each). The CDR3 length is 14 residues. Trimming pared 6 bases from V and 3 bases from J, leaving 15 bases between. Per the germline V gene, CDR1 is SQVTM and CDR2 is ANQGSEA. The CDR3 DNA reads as TGCAGCGTGTCCTCGGGGACCTTCTACAATGAGCAGTTCTTC. Amino acid sequence: CSVSSGTFYNEQFF.

The gene calls are TRBV18 and TRBJ2-3; D not certain. Germline-derived CDR1 and CDR2 are KGHSH and LQKENI. This CDR3 is 14 amino acids long. The V gene lost 4 bases and the J gene lost 5 bases, with 13 bases spanning the gap. This chain's CDR3 is CASSLGSVEDTQYF. The DNA of the CDR3 is TGTGCCAGCTCACTGGGATCGGTGGAAGATACGCAGTATTTT. The full variable domain, rest sourced from reference TRBV18 and TRBJ2-3, is NAGVMQNPRHLVRRRGQEARLRCSPMKGHSHVYWYRQLPEEGLKFMVYLQKENIIDESGMPKERFSAEFPKEGPSILRIQQVVRGDSAAYFCASSLGSVEDTQYFGPGTRLTVL.

V is TRBV12-3 or TRBV12-4 and J is TRBJ1-6; D not certain. The CDR3 consists of 15 residues. Deletions cut 5 bases from V and 10 bases from J, with 18 bases between. In DNA form, the CDR3 reads TGTGCCAGCAGTAGGACGGTACTGAGTCGGTCACCCCTCCACTTT. Translation gives CASSRTVLSRSPLHF.

The chain links TRBV3-1 to TRBJ2-7; D gene ambiguous. This CDR3 has 16 amino acids. V dropped 4 bases and J dropped 2 bases, with 18 bases sitting between them. CDR1 LGHDT and CDR2 YNNKEL come from the germline V gene (reference sequence). Written as DNA, the CDR3 is TGTGCCAGCAGCCGAGAACTACTGGGCCGACCCTACGAGCAGTACTTC. As protein: CASSRELLGRPYEQYF.

This clonotype has a handful of counts. The chain recombines TRBV19 with TRBJ2-1; D is ambiguous. The CDR3 totals 13 residues. Germline CDR1 reads LNHDA; CDR2 reads SQIVND (reference sequence). V lost 5 bases, J lost 7 bases, and 12 bases lay in between. The CDR3 reads CASSSRARNEQFF. Written as DNA, the CDR3 is TGTGCCAGTAGTTCCCGGGCCAGAAATGAGCAGTTCTTC.

This clonotype occurred a few times. V and J are TRBV9 and TRBJ2-4, with 7 positions matching TRBD2. After removal of 0 bases from V and 5 bases from J, the junction contained 5 bases not matched to a gene. CDR1 is SGDLS, CDR2 YYNGEE, per germline. The CDR3 loop spans 15 amino acids. CDR3 nucleotide sequence: TGTGCCAGCAGCGTAGACGGACTAGTGCAAAACATTCAGTACTTC. This codes for CASSVDGLVQNIQYF.

This clonotype was recorded many times. The CDR3 region has the DNA TGCAGCGTTGACACAGATACGCAGTATTTT. Its translation: CSVDTDTQYF. V usage is TRBV29-1 and J usage is TRBJ2-3; D gene unclear. Germline lookup yields CDR1 SQVTM and CDR2 ANQGSEA. The CDR3 is 10 amino acids. V lost 3 bases, J lost 2 bases, and 0 bases lay in between.

The sample holds a few counts of this clonotype. The rearrangement joins TRBV20-1 to TRBJ2-7; D uncertain. The CDR3 covers 11 residues. Germline CDR1 reads DFQATT; CDR2 reads SNEGSKA (reference sequence). CDR3 DNA sequence: TGCAGGGCCATATATAACTACGAGCAGTACTTC. Translating gives CRAIYNYEQYF.

This clonotype came up a few times. The chain couples TRBV27 to TRBJ2-7; TRBD1 aligns across 7 bases. The V gene's germline CDR1 is MNHEY and CDR2 SMNVEV (reference sequence). This CDR3 is 16 amino acids long. Trimming took 6 bases from V and 3 from J; bases not matched to a gene: 14. The CDR3 DNA follows: TGTGCCAGCAGACTAAACAGGGGAGTAAAGGTCTACGAGCAGTACTTC. Translating it yields CASRLNRGVKVYEQYF.

The chain has TRBV4-2 and TRBJ1-2; a possible D gene is TRBD1 (5 bases). V lost 0 bases to trimming and J lost 8 bases, with 7 bases between them. CDR1 and CDR2 from the germline V gene are LGHNA and YNFKEQ. This CDR3 has 12 amino acids. CDR3 residues: CASSQDRGGYTF. The CDR3 DNA is TGTGCCAGCAGCCAAGATAGGGGAGGCTACACCTTC.

This clonotype was seen a handful of times. The chain couples TRBV12-3 or TRBV12-4 to TRBJ2-7; D is ambiguous. Trimming took off 3 bases at V and 5 bases at J, with 11 bases between the two ends. There are 13 residues in the CDR3. The chain's CDR3 is CASSFRSIDEQYF. The CDR3 DNA follows: TGTGCCAGCAGTTTTAGATCAATCGACGAGCAGTACTTC.

This clonotype was found many times. The rearrangement links TRBV5-5 to TRBJ1-4; the D is unclear. This CDR3 has 16 amino acids. The V gene's germline CDR1 is SGHKS and CDR2 YYEKEE (reference sequence). V gave up 3 bases and J gave up 3 bases, with 15 bases separating them. In nucleotides, the CDR3 is TGTGCCAGCAGCTCCCCCTGGGGAGGATCTAATGAAAAACTGTTTTTT. Its protein product is CASSSPWGGSNEKLFF.

J is TRBJ2-7 and V is TRBV6-5, with D possibly being TRBD1 (5 bases). Germline loops: CDR1 MNHEY, CDR2 SVGAGI. CDR3 length equals 14 residues. Trimming shortened V by 1 base and J by 5 bases, and 12 bases separated the two germline ends. The DNA of the CDR3 is TGTGCCAGCAGTTACTTAGCCCGCAGGGACGAGCAGTACTTC. It encodes CASSYLARRDEQYF.

The chain combines TRBV7-2 with TRBJ2-5, with D perhaps TRBD2 (6 bases). V was shortened by 2 bases and J by 5 bases, with 15 bases between the two germline ends. The CDR3 length is 15 residues. Germline loops: CDR1 SGHTA, CDR2 FQGNSA. The CDR3 loop reads CASSLFVGRTETQYF. For the CDR3, the DNA is TGTGCCAGCAGCTTATTCGTCGGGAGAACCGAGACCCAGTACTTC.

The CDR3 coding sequence is TGTGCCAGTAGACCGACAGGGGGCACACCCTACGAGCAGTACTTC. Translation gives CASRPTGGTPYEQYF. The rearrangement links TRBV19 to TRBJ2-7, with 10 bases aligning to TRBD1. Per germline, CDR1 LNHDA and CDR2 SQIVND (reference sequence). With 6 bases clipped from V and 2 bases from J, the junction kept 7 bases outside the gene matches. This CDR3 has 15 amino acids.

This clonotype has just a few counts. The chain couples TRBV12-3 or TRBV12-4 to TRBJ2-1, with a possible D match to TRBD2 (6 bases). CDR3 length equals 12 residues. Trimming took 2 bases from V and 10 from J, leaving 9 bases between them. This chain's CDR3 is CASSLNGGEQFF. In DNA, the CDR3 is TGTGCCAGCAGTTTAAACGGGGGAGAGCAGTTCTTC.

Only a few counts were recorded for this clonotype. The V gene is TRBV18, the J gene TRBJ2-3; D gene unclear. The CDR3 covers 14 residues. Trimming removed 0 bases from V and 1 base from J, with 5 bases in between. Germline V gene lookup returns CDR1 KGHSH and CDR2 LQKENI. The CDR3 sequence is CASSPPQRTDTQYF. The CDR3 coding sequence is TGTGCCAGCTCACCACCCCAACGCACAGATACGCAGTATTTT.

This clonotype was found a few times. The V call is TRBV20-1, the J call TRBJ1-3; no definite D call. V lost 5 bases, J lost 0 bases, and 17 bases lay in between. The germline gives CDR1 DFQATT, CDR2 SNEGSKA (reference sequence). This CDR3 has 16 residues. The chain's CDR3 is CSASTSDIRSGNTIYF. CDR3 DNA: TGCAGTGCTTCCACAAGCGACATCCGCTCTGGAAACACCATATATTTT.

This clonotype came up a few times. The rearrangement links TRBV20-1 to TRBJ2-1; no clear D gene. Germline loops: CDR1 DFQATT, CDR2 SNEGSKA (reference sequence). V dropped 6 bases and J dropped 6 bases, with 18 bases sitting between them. The CDR3 covers 14 residues. The CDR3 bases are TGCAGTGCCCCTACCACCCGGGCGAGCAATGAGCAGTTCTTC. This sequence encodes CSAPTTRASNEQFF.

This clonotype has only a few counts. The chain is built from TRBV28 and TRBJ2-3; TRBD2 is a possible D gene (6 bases). The CDR3 has 15 amino acids. Looked up from germline, CDR1 is MDHEN and CDR2 is SYDVKM. Trimming took off 8 bases at V and 2 bases at J, with 17 bases between the two ends. CDR3: CASYIGAGTTDTQYF. The DNA of the CDR3 is TGTGCCAGCTACATCGGGGCGGGGACCACAGATACGCAGTATTTT.

The chain joins TRBV7-2 to TRBJ2-4, with D possibly TRBD2 on 5 matching bases. The V and J ends lost 3 bases and 0 bases respectively, with 9 bases between them. The CDR3 has 15 residues. The germline gives CDR1 SGHTA, CDR2 FQGNSA. For the CDR3, the DNA is TGTGCCAGCAGCTTGGGGAGCCTAGCCAAAAACATTCAGTACTTC. Amino acids: CASSLGSLAKNIQYF.

The chain is built from TRBV7-2 and TRBJ2-5; maybe TRBD1 (5 bases). V was clipped by 5 bases and J by 2 bases, with 9 bases between them. This CDR3 comprises 13 residues. Germline CDR1 is SGHTA and CDR2 is FQGNSA. CDR3 in amino acids: CASSRTSQETQYF. CDR3 sequence (DNA): TGTGCCAGCAGCCGGACATCACAAGAGACCCAGTACTTC.

This clonotype was detected only a few times. The chain recombines TRBV5-1 with TRBJ2-1; the D gene is possibly TRBD2 (5 bases). Trimming shortened V by 1 base and J by 6 bases, and 14 bases separated the two germline ends. CDR3 length: 15 amino acids. Per the germline V gene, CDR1 is SGHRS and CDR2 is YFSETQ. CDR3 nucleotides: TGCGCCAGCAGCTTGAGTCTAGCAGAGTTCAATGAGCAGTTCTTC. Encoded protein: CASSLSLAEFNEQFF.

The chain has TRBV5-1 and TRBJ2-2; the match to TRBD2 covers 7 bases. Per the germline V gene, CDR1 is SGHRS and CDR2 is YFSETQ. The V gene end was trimmed by 7 bases and the J gene end by 6 bases; junction bases not matched to a gene: 12. The CDR3 runs to 15 residues. The CDR3, as DNA: TGCGCCAGCTTCGGTGGGAGGGCCGCCGCCGGGGAGCTGTTTTTT. Translated: CASFGGRAAAGELFF.

This clonotype was counted a few times. The rearrangement uses TRBV5-1 and TRBJ2-7, with TRBD1 matching 10 bases. V trimming: 0 bases; J trimming: 5 bases; junction bases outside the gene matches: 5. CDR1 SGHRS and CDR2 YFSETQ come from the germline V gene. CDR3 length: 15 residues. The CDR3 DNA reads as TGCGCCAGCAGCTTGGCCCGCGACAGGGGGCACGAGCAGTACTTC. Its protein product is CASSLARDRGHEQYF.

The V and J genes are TRBV27 and TRBJ2-7; the match to TRBD1 covers 8 bases. Looked up from germline, CDR1 is MNHEY and CDR2 is SMNVEV (reference sequence). CDR3 size: 11 residues. V lost 11 bases to trimming and J lost 3 bases; unmatched junction nucleotides: 3. The CDR3: CASQGGYEQYF. The CDR3, as DNA: TGTGCCTCACAGGGGGGCTACGAGCAGTACTTC.

This clonotype has a count of ten or more. The genes are TRBV7-9 and TRBJ2-4; 7 bases map to TRBD2. V gave up 1 base and J gave up 2 bases; unmatched junction bases: 2. Germline V lookup: CDR1 SEHNR, CDR2 FQNEAQ (reference sequence). This CDR3 comprises 15 residues. The CDR3 region has the DNA TGTGCCAGCAGCTTAGTGGGAGGGTCCAAAAACATTCAGTACTTC. Protein product: CASSLVGGSKNIQYF.

The rearrangement uses TRBV29-1 and TRBJ2-7, with TRBD1 matching 7 bases. CDR1 is SQVTM and CDR2 is ANQGSEA in the germline V gene. The CDR3 consists of 13 residues. V shed 6 bases and J 0 bases; nucleotides not matched to a gene: 5. CDR3 amino acids: CSVSGQDSYEQYF. The CDR3 DNA reads as TGCAGCGTATCCGGACAGGACTCCTACGAGCAGTACTTC.